These T cell receptor beta chains were read from a single sample in a study of memory CD4+ T cells and cytomegalovirus serostatus. Sequencing used immunoSEQ multiplex PCR; TCRdb keeps in-frame clones, though not all of them. Here the sample spans over 45,000 clones, approximately 81% being singletons. Sequencing used memory CD4+ T cells from blood. The receptor set was obtained from an adult in good health and CMV-seronegative. Some clones in this sample may be carry-over from other donors' samples. Both conserved end residues are part of each CDR3.

TRBV5-1	TRBJ2-7	CASSPRTGSSYEQYF
TRBV7-2	TRBJ1-6	CASRAGVGNSPLHF
TRBV30	TRBJ2-5	CAWRRGRETQYF
TRBV4-2	TRBJ1-3	CASSQGLTSGNTIYF
TRBV4-3	TRBJ2-7	CASSQDRGPSYEQYF
TRBV5-6	TRBJ2-3	CASSQGRYHGGF
TRBV18	TRBJ1-1	CASSPDRGIAEAFF
TRBV11-2	TRBJ1-5	CASSLDRGQPQHF
TRBV5-1	TRBJ2-7	CASSLEYPGEQYF
TRBV25-1	TRBJ2-3	CASRDSKYTDTQYF
TRBV7-9	TRBJ2-1	CASSLGVAATYNEQFF
TRBV29-1	TRBJ2-5	CSVARTGAKTQYF
TRBV19	TRBJ2-7	CASSQAPGSYSYEQYF
TRBV28	TRBJ2-7	CASTALSYEQYF
TRBV7-9	TRBJ2-2	CASSLDLNTGELFF
TRBV7-2	TRBJ2-3	CASSLTSGRMTDTQYF